This T cell receptor (beta chain) was observed in a study of blood T cell repertoires in COVID-19. In the original workflow: Estimated nucleated cell counts came from reference gene primer amplification. TCRdb keeps only in-frame clones here, not all; method: immunoSEQ multiplex PCR. The V and J calls and clone size come from that table; D and trimming were worked out from the DNA. The sample shows under 45,000 clones, 76% of them seen only once. The CDR3 covers 15 residues. Per germline, CDR1 MNHEY and CDR2 SVGAGI. With V trimmed by 5 bases and J by 4 bases, 11 bases remained unmatched. This clone was observed a few times.

The TCR was taken from an elderly man with acute or convalescent COVID-19. Sequencing was carried out using peripheral blood. This chain connects TRBV6-5 to TRBJ2-7; TRBD2 matches at 7 bases. The DNA for the CDR3 is TGTGCCAGCAGTACCCTTTGGACGGGAGGTTACGAGCAGTACTTC. This sequence encodes CASSTLWTGGYEQYF.